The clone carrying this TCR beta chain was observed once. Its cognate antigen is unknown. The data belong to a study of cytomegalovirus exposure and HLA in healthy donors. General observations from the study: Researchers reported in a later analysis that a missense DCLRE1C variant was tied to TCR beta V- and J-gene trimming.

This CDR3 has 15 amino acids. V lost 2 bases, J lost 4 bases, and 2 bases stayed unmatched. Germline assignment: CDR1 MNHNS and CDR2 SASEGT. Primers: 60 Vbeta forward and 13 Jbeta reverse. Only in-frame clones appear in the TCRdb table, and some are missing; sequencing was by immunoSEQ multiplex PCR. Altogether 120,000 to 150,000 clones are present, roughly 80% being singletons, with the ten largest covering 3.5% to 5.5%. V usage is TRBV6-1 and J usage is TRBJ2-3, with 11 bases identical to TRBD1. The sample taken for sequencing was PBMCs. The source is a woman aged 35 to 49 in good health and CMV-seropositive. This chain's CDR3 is CASSEQGQGADTQYF. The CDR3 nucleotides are TGTGCCAGCAGTGAACAGGGACAGGGGGCAGATACGCAGTATTTT.